A selection of T cell receptor beta chains follows, all from one sample in a study of CD8+CD57+ T cells in acquired aplastic anemia. TCRdb ran MiXCR on the reads and lists one entry per CDR3 protein. The table includes 98,000 or so distinct CDR3 sequences, 40% to 65% detected once. The sample comprised sorted CD4+, CD8+, or CD8+CD57+ T cells (not recorded which) from PBMCs. Receptor source: a human donor in good health, serving as a control. Both conserved end residues are part of each CDR3. The D gene is left open where the match is weak. Size is stated for part of the rows, as once, few or many counts, or as a class when the clone is expanded.

clone_size d_call j_call v_call cdr3_length cdr3_aa cdr3_nt
many TRBD2 TRBJ2-1 TRBV27 14 CASREAGAYNEQFF TGTGCCAGCAGGGAAGCGGGGGCTTACAATGAGCAGTTCTTC
- - TRBJ1-2 TRBV5-1 15 CASSLDRMRFPGYTF TGCGCCAGCAGCTTGGACCGGATGAGGTTCCCTGGCTACACCTTC
- TRBD1 TRBJ1-2 TRBV2 16 CASSEWPGTGNYGYTF TGTGCCAGCAGTGAATGGCCCGGGACAGGCAACTATGGCTACACCTTC
- - TRBJ1-6 TRBV12-3/TRBV12-4 13 CASSFSGLSPLHF TGTGCCAGCAGTTTCTCAGGGCTTTCACCCCTCCACTTT
- TRBD2 TRBJ2-3 TRBV20-1 16 CSARDPSGGRADTQYF TGCAGTGCTAGAGATCCTAGCGGGGGCCGCGCAGATACGCAGTATTTT
once - TRBJ2-3 TRBV7-9 13 CASGRFGTDTQYF TGTGCCAGCGGACGGTTTGGGACAGATACGCAGTATTTT
many TRBD1 TRBJ2-7 TRBV20-1 17 CSARDILPTGASYEQYF TGCAGTGCTAGAGATATTCTTCCGACAGGGGCAAGTTACGAGCAGTACTTC
many - TRBJ1-2 TRBV4-1 16 CASSQNREFVNYGYTF TGCGCCAGCAGCCAGAACAGGGAGTTCGTAAACTATGGCTACACCTTC
- - TRBJ2-7 TRBV25-1 14 CASSESGGTYEQYF TGTGCCAGCAGTGAGTCCGGCGGAACCTACGAGCAGTACTTC
few TRBD1 TRBJ2-7 TRBV7-7 14 CASIPGTGPYEQYF TGTGCTAGCATCCCTGGGACAGGGCCCTACGAGCAGTACTTC
- - TRBJ1-2 TRBV7-3 16 CASSFPLGGRYYGYTF TGTGCCAGCAGCTTTCCACTCGGGGGCAGGTACTATGGCTACACCTTC
few - TRBJ1-2 TRBV19 14 CASKLAGLSYGYTF TGTGCCAGTAAATTAGCAGGTTTATCCTATGGCTACACCTTC
many - TRBJ1-2 TRBV27 15 CASSYGGRTPNGYTF TGTGCCAGCAGTTACGGGGGCAGGACCCCTAATGGCTACACCTTC
many - TRBJ1-1 TRBV2 13 CASTETGSTEAFF TGTGCCAGCACTGAAACCGGGAGCACTGAAGCTTTCTTT
- - TRBJ1-2 TRBV15 14 CATGSPRDIYGYTF TGTGCCACCGGCAGTCCTCGGGACATCTATGGCTACACCTTC
many - TRBJ2-5 TRBV7-9 12 CASSLVGGTQYF TGTGCCAGCAGCTTAGTGGGCGGGACCCAGTACTTC
once TRBD1 TRBJ2-3 TRBV19 13 CASSDRSTDTQYF TGTGCCAGTTCGGACAGGTCCACAGATACGCAGTATTTT
- TRBD1 TRBJ2-7 TRBV7-6 16 CASSRTRQGGSYEQYF TGTGCCAGCAGCCGTACCCGACAGGGCGGCTCCTACGAGCAGTACTTC
many - TRBJ1-2 TRBV27 14 CASSPSVERYGYTF TGTGCCAGCAGTCCCTCCGTGGAGCGCTATGGCTACACCTTC
- - TRBJ2-3 TRBV2 11 CASSDSDTQYF TGTGCCAGCAGTGATTCAGATACGCAGTATTTT
- TRBD1 TRBJ1-2 TRBV2 13 CASSRGTGAGYTF TGTGCCAGCAGTAGGGGAACAGGGGCTGGCTACACCTTC
- - TRBJ1-2 TRBV7-9 13 CASSMTANYGYTF TGTGCCAGCAGCATGACAGCGAACTATGGCTACACCTTC
few - TRBJ2-1 TRBV24-1 13 CATSVQHYNEQFF TGTGCCACCAGTGTCCAACACTACAATGAGCAGTTCTTC
- - TRBJ2-7 TRBV25-1 12 CASSESPGKQYF TGTGCCAGCAGTGAATCTCCCGGAAAGCAGTACTTC
- TRBD2 TRBJ2-5 TRBV19 15 CASSGASGATETQYF TGTGCCAGTAGTGGGGCTAGCGGGGCGACAGAGACCCAGTACTTC
many TRBD1 TRBJ1-5 TRBV7-9 16 CASSKNQGDGNQPQHF TGTGCCAGCAGCAAAAACCAGGGGGATGGCAATCAGCCCCAGCATTTT
few TRBD1 TRBJ1-5 TRBV12-3/TRBV12-4 14 CASSFGTGIRPQHF TGTGCCAGCAGTTTTGGGACAGGGATTCGGCCCCAGCATTTT
- TRBD1 TRBJ1-2 TRBV19 17 CASSLSHGTGFYYGYTF TGTGCCAGTAGCCTCAGTCACGGGACAGGGTTTTACTATGGCTACACCTTC
- - TRBJ1-2 TRBV10-3 16 CAISVGGSGANYGYTF TGTGCCATCAGTGTTGGGGGATCGGGGGCTAACTATGGCTACACCTTC
many - TRBJ1-1 TRBV20-1 13 CSARDLTGTEAFF TGCAGTGCTAGAGATCTCACGGGAACTGAAGCTTTCTTT
few - TRBJ2-7 TRBV25-1 14 CASSGGAEGYEQYF TGTGCCAGCAGTGGGGGGGCCGAGGGCTACGAGCAGTACTTC
- - TRBJ2-7 TRBV7-9 14 CASRDKGARGEQYF TGTGCCAGCAGAGATAAAGGGGCCCGAGGCGAGCAGTACTTC
- - TRBJ1-2 TRBV18 15 CASSPPWTVEYGYTF TGTGCCAGCTCACCCCCCTGGACAGTAGAGTATGGCTACACCTTC
- TRBD2 TRBJ2-7 TRBV2 14 CASSVQLAGNEQYF TGTGCCAGCAGTGTACAACTAGCGGGAAACGAGCAGTACTTC
many TRBD1 TRBJ1-2 TRBV9 13 CASSQGQVSGYTF TGTGCCAGCAGCCAGGGACAGGTGTCCGGCTACACCTTC
- TRBD1 TRBJ2-7 TRBV29-1 12 CSVGQVTYEQYF TGCAGCGTGGGACAGGTGACCTACGAGCAGTACTTC
once - TRBJ2-4 TRBV11-2 13 CASSLGRENIQYF TGTGCCAGCAGCTTAGGACGGGAAAACATTCAGTACTTC
many TRBD2 TRBJ2-1 TRBV4-3 16 CASSQEGTSVDNEQFF TGCGCCAGCAGCCAAGAGGGGACTAGCGTAGACAATGAGCAGTTCTTC
- TRBD1 TRBJ1-1 TRBV19 14 CASSISGQGNWAFF TGTGCCAGTAGTATATCTGGACAGGGAAACTGGGCTTTCTTT
- - TRBJ2-1 TRBV24-1 15 CATSDTTTGNNEQFF TGTGCCACCAGTGACACGACAACAGGGAACAATGAGCAGTTCTTC
- - TRBJ1-5 TRBV2 12 CASRRDNQPQHF TGTGCCAGTCGCAGGGACAATCAGCCCCAGCATTTT
few - TRBJ2-7 TRBV11-2 16 CASSPTPGTPPLEQYF TGTGCCAGCAGCCCAACCCCCGGGACACCCCCGTTGGAGCAGTACTTC
many TRBD1 TRBJ2-7 TRBV4-3 14 CASSQDRQGYEQYF TGCGCCAGCAGCCAAGATAGACAGGGCTACGAGCAGTACTTC
- - TRBJ1-1 TRBV15 17 CATSSYFGDSPNTEAFF TGTGCCACCAGCAGCTACTTCGGAGACAGTCCGAACACTGAAGCTTTCTTT
- - TRBJ2-7 TRBV12-3/TRBV12-4 13 CASGTGAPYEQYF TGTGCCAGCGGGACGGGAGCGCCCTACGAGCAGTACTTC
many - TRBJ2-6 TRBV20-1 18 CSARDASPRGFGANVLTF TGCAGTGCTAGAGATGCCAGTCCTCGAGGGTTTGGGGCCAACGTCCTGACTTTC
- TRBD1 TRBJ2-7 TRBV15 14 CATKTGTGAYEQYF TGTGCCACCAAAACCGGGACAGGGGCCTACGAGCAGTACTTC
few - TRBJ1-1 TRBV7-9 15 CASSGGRGGASEAFF TGTGCCAGCAGCGGAGGGCGGGGGGGCGCTAGTGAAGCTTTCTTT